One and the same sample provided the 5 T cell receptor beta chains below, sequenced in a study of blood T cell repertoires in COVID-19. Repertoires were generated with immunoSEQ multiplex PCR, while TCRdb's copy carries only in-frame clones and drops some. The sample comprises 150,000 to 200,000 clones, approximately 90% of which are singletons, and around 0.77% rests with the top ten. The sample comprised PBMCs or T cells enriched from blood (not recorded which). These receptor sequences come from a woman younger than 30 who had recovered from COVID-19.

The chain employs TRBV27 and TRBJ2-3; D gene uncertain. Trimming left V 6 bases short and J 0 bases short, with 7 bases between. This CDR3 region has 13 residues. Germline assignment: CDR1 MNHEY and CDR2 SMNVEV (reference sequence). CDR3 nucleotides: TGTGCCAGCAGGCCGAGTAGCACAGATACGCAGTATTTT. Amino acids: CASRPSSTDTQYF.

CDR3 region: CASSVLAPGELFF. The CDR3, as DNA: TGTGCCAGCAGCGTCCTAGCCCCCGGGGAGCTGTTTTTT. The rearrangement joins TRBV28 to TRBJ2-2; D may be TRBD2 (5 bases). The CDR3 length is 13 residues. Germline CDR1 reads MDHEN; CDR2 reads SYDVKM. V was clipped by 6 bases and J by 6 bases, with 11 bases between them. Combining the CDR3 with reference TRBV28 and TRBJ2-2 gives the whole variable domain DVKVTQSSRYLVKRTGEKVFLECVQDMDHENMFWYRQDPGLGLRLIYFSYDVKMKEKGDIPEGYSVSREKKERFSLILESASTNQTSMYLCASSVLAPGELFFGEGSRLTVL.

The V and J genes are TRBV7-8 and TRBJ2-1; no firm D call. V lost 3 bases to trimming and J lost 8 bases, with 14 bases between them. Germline V gene sequence: CDR1 SGHVS, CDR2 FQNEAQ. The CDR3 is 14 residues long. CDR3 loop: CASSFVLDGHEQFF. Written as DNA, the CDR3 is TGTGCCAGCAGCTTTGTTCTAGATGGCCATGAGCAGTTCTTC. Using reference TRBV7-8 and TRBJ2-1 for the parts outside the CDR3, the full variable domain is GAGVSQSPRYKVAKRGQDVALRCDPISGHVSLFWYQQALGQGPEFLTYFQNEAQLDKSGLPSDRFFAERPEGSVSTLKIQRTQQEDSAVYLCASSFVLDGHEQFFGPGTRLTVL.

The V call is TRBV7-2, the J call TRBJ1-1, with D possibly being TRBD1 (6 bases). The CDR3 spans 14 residues. The V and J ends lost 6 bases and 1 base respectively, with 12 bases between them. Per the germline V gene, CDR1 is SGHTA and CDR2 is FQGNSA. The CDR3 reads CASSPGTPNTEAFF. The CDR3 nucleotides read TGTGCCAGCAGTCCCGGGACACCGAACACTGAAGCTTTCTTT.

V usage is TRBV18 and J usage is TRBJ2-3; 9 bases agree with TRBD2. V lost 6 bases and J lost 5; bases outside the gene matches: 15. Germline loops: CDR1 KGHSH, CDR2 LQKENI. CDR3 size: 17 residues. DNA of the CDR3: TGTGCCAGCTCTCAATCAAGTAGCGGGAGCGGCCAAGATACGCAGTATTTT. Its translation: CASSQSSSGSGQDTQYF.